This section outlines one T cell receptor beta chain sequence together with its context. Only in-frame clones appear in the TCRdb table, and some are missing; sequencing was by immunoSEQ multiplex PCR. This repertoire shows more than 350,000 clones, about 87% found once; its top ten account for roughly a tenth. This sample stems from a study of blood T cell repertoires in COVID-19. Trimming stripped 6 bases from V and 0 bases from J, with 8 bases between. Germline V CDR1 and CDR2: SEHNR, FQNEAQ (reference sequence). This CDR3 region has 14 residues. The specimen sequenced was PBMCs or T cells enriched from blood (not recorded which). The chain uses TRBV7-9 and TRBJ2-2, with D tentatively TRBD1 (5 bases). The clonotype originates from a woman in her fifties or sixties who had recovered from COVID-19. The CDR3 nucleotides are TGTGCCAGCAGAGACAGCCCGAACACCGGGGAGCTGTTTTTT. Its protein product is CASRDSPNTGELFF.